A selection of T cell receptor beta chains follows, all from one sample in a study of T cells after yellow fever vaccination. MiXCR, applied by TCRdb to the 5' RACE reads, yields one record per CDR3 protein. The sample shows about 110,000 distinct CDR3 sequences, 8.4% of them seen only once. The sequenced sample was CD8+ T cells sorted from PBMCs, obtained 45 days after the yellow fever booster vaccination. The source is a man aged 30-40 years who received the YFV17D yellow fever vaccine. Each CDR3 is given without its conserved first and last residue. The order of the fields is V gene, J gene, CDR3 protein.

>TRBV4-2|TRBJ2-7
ASSPAGLAGAYEQY
>TRBV28|TRBJ2-1
ASSLLGRGNNEQF
>TRBV7-9|TRBJ2-7
ASSPRDAYEQY
>TRBV5-8|TRBJ2-1
ASSFMASGTNEQF
>TRBV11-2|TRBJ2-7
ASSLNLDLVVRGNYEQY
>TRBV18|TRBJ2-5
ASSRSDRVGETQY
>TRBV5-5|TRBJ2-7
ASSLAGFIDEQY
>TRBV20-1|TRBJ2-7
SARVTEATYEQY
>TRBV5-1|TRBJ2-7
ASSRGYGNEQY
>TRBV4-3|TRBJ2-7
ASSQDGTSGYGQY
>TRBV14|TRBJ2-1
ASSQVTLMAAVVRGSEQF
>TRBV7-9|TRBJ2-1
ASSLQLLDEQF
>TRBV20-1|TRBJ2-7
SASPREGSYEQY
>TRBV7-2|TRBJ2-1
ASSPRVAGVYNEQF
>TRBV20-1|TRBJ2-3
SALLLGESTDTQY
>TRBV7-9|TRBJ2-7
ASSTPGLPYEQY
>TRBV6-5|TRBJ1-1
ASSYGGKNTEAF
>TRBV12-3/TRBV12-4|TRBJ2-3
ASRHTGTTDTQY
>TRBV29-1|TRBJ2-7
SVWTRADEQY
>TRBV12-3/TRBV12-4|TRBJ2-7
ASSPGTIHYEQY
>TRBV3-1|TRBJ2-4
ASSRNPGTSGAKNIQY
>TRBV27|TRBJ1-5
ASSYGAGPQH
>TRBV7-2|TRBJ2-2
ASGRNTGELF
>TRBV20-1|TRBJ2-7
SASPGQGAYEQY
>TRBV20-1|TRBJ2-7
SARRRGAYEQY
>TRBV28|TRBJ1-5
ASSTDREENQPQH
>TRBV7-2|TRBJ2-3
ASSLIPGSSTDTQY
>TRBV7-2|TRBJ2-7
ASSGRGPSYEQY
>TRBV24-1|TRBJ2-7
ATSDRTGGSEQY
>TRBV9|TRBJ2-7
ASSVGGEPYEQY
>TRBV7-2|TRBJ1-3
ASSFRDRRSDTIY
>TRBV27|TRBJ1-5
ASSLLESNQPQH